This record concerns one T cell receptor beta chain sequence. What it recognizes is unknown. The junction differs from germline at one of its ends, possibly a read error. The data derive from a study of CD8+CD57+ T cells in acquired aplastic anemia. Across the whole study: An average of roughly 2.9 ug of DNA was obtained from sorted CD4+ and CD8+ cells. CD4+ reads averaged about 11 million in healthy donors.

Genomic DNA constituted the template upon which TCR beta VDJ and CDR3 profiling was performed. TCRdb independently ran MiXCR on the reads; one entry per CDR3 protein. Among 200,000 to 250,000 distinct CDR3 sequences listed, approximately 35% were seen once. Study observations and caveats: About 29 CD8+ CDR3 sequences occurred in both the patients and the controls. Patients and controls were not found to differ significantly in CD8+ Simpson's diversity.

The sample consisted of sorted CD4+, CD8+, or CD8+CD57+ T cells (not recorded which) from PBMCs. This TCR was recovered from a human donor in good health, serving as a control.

CDR3 loop: CAASPSGGKTGELFF. The DNA for the CDR3 is TGTGCCGCCAGTCCTAGCGGGGGCAAAACCGGGGAGCTGTTCTTT. V gene TRBV24-1 combines with J gene TRBJ2-2; 10 nucleotides line up with TRBD2. This CDR3 spans 15 amino acids. Germline V gene data show CDR1 as KGHDR and CDR2 as SFDVKD.